This T cell receptor (beta chain) came from a study of shared clonotypes between healthy human individuals. Study in general: Plates per donor: three CD4 naive, three CD4 memory, two CD8 naive, one CD8 memory.

Clones were read by immunoSEQ multiplex PCR, and TCRdb kept only the in-frame ones, dropping some. The sample holds about a million clones, 75% seen once. With V trimmed by 5 bases and J by 4 bases, 6 bases remained unmatched. The length of the CDR3 is 14 residues. The germline gives CDR1 MDHEN, CDR2 SYDVKM. Broader study findings: When naive CD4 clonotypes were compared across a handful of donors, around 5% were shared.

Only a few counts were recorded for this clone. The antigen is unknown. The clonotype originates from a man in his late teens or twenties in good health. J is TRBJ2-3 and V is TRBV28; 7 nucleotides match TRBD2. The sample comprised memory CD4+ T cells sorted from blood. Indicated subset: CD45RA-negative fraction. The CDR3 region is CASSPRGVADTQYF. As DNA, the CDR3 is TGTGCCAGCAGTCCCCGGGGGGTCGCAGATACGCAGTATTTT.